These T cell receptor beta chains were read from a single sample in a study of shared clonotypes between healthy human individuals. Method: immunoSEQ multiplex PCR; TCRdb's copy keeps in-frame clones and lacks some. The table shows some 980,000 clones, with approximately 80% occurring only once. Sequences were obtained from memory CD4+ T cells sorted from blood. All receptors come from a man aged 18 to 35 in good health. Both conserved end residues are part of each CDR3. Each record gives: J gene, D gene, clone size, V gene, CDR3 protein, CDR3 DNA. A D gene is named only where the DNA matches it firmly. The listing skips clone size in some rows; elsewhere it reads once, few, many or a size class.

>TRBJ1-1|.|.|TRBV5-1
CASRIGGPNTEAFF
TGCGCCAGCCGGATCGGCGGTCCTAACACTGAAGCTTTCTTT
>TRBJ2-3|TRBD2|.|TRBV7-9
CASSLVPRGGGSTQYF
TGTGCCAGCAGCTTAGTCCCGCGGGGGGGCGGAAGTACGCAGTATTTT
>TRBJ2-7|TRBD2|few|TRBV7-2
CASSPSSGLYEQYF
TGTGCCAGCAGCCCCTCTAGCGGACTCTACGAGCAGTACTTC
>TRBJ2-7|.|.|TRBV7-2
CASSLGGDSPYEQYF
TGTGCCAGCAGCTTAGGGGGGGACAGCCCCTACGAGCAGTACTTC
>TRBJ1-1|TRBD1|.|TRBV5-6
CASSPDRGDTEAFF
TGTGCCAGCAGCCCTGACAGGGGAGACACTGAAGCTTTCTTT
>TRBJ2-1|.|.|TRBV5-1
CASRSRGGDNEQFF
TGCGCCAGTCGTTCGCGGGGAGGAGACAATGAGCAGTTCTTC
>TRBJ1-3|.|.|TRBV6-6
CASSQQQTRSGNTIYF
TGTGCCAGCAGTCAACAACAGACCCGCTCTGGAAACACCATATATTTT
>TRBJ2-1|.|few|TRBV10-3
CAIRTMLKNEQFF
TGTGCCATCAGGACTATGCTTAAGAATGAGCAGTTCTTC
>TRBJ2-2|.|few|TRBV30
CAWNGPRGFTGELFF
TGTGCCTGGAACGGGCCGCGAGGTTTCACCGGGGAGCTGTTTTTT
>TRBJ1-4|.|.|TRBV5-3
CASSLDAEKLFF
TGTGCCAGCAGCTTAGACGCTGAAAAACTGTTTTTT
>TRBJ2-3|.|.|TRBV5-1
CASSLAGLARSDTQYF
TGCGCCAGCAGCTTGGCCGGGCTAGCTCGCTCAGATACGCAGTATTTT
>TRBJ2-2|.|once|TRBV30
CAWRPTNTGELFF
TGTGCCTGGAGACCAACGAACACCGGGGAGCTGTTTTTT
>TRBJ1-1|.|.|TRBV10-3
CASSTGNTEAFF
TGTGCCAGCTCGACAGGGAACACTGAAGCTTTCTTT
>TRBJ1-6|TRBD1|.|TRBV6-5
CASSRGQVQNSPLHF
TGTGCCAGCAGTCGGGGACAGGTACAGAATTCACCCCTCCACTTT
>TRBJ1-5|.|many|TRBV30
CAWSSGSNQPQHF
TGTGCCTGGAGCTCAGGAAGCAATCAGCCCCAGCATTTT
>TRBJ2-5|.|.|TRBV19
CASSIAGYQETQYF
TGTGCCAGTAGTATAGCAGGGTACCAAGAGACCCAGTACTTC
>TRBJ2-3|TRBD1|.|TRBV30
CAWSDRGSHTDTQYF
TGTGCCTGGAGTGACAGGGGAAGTCACACAGATACGCAGTATTTT
>TRBJ1-1|TRBD1|few|TRBV5-4
CASSLDRVDTEAFF
TGTGCCAGCAGCCTGGACAGGGTAGACACTGAAGCTTTCTTT
>TRBJ2-2|TRBD2|.|TRBV7-3
CASSLSPSGVTGELFF
TGTGCCAGCAGCTTATCCCCTAGCGGAGTCACCGGGGAGCTGTTTTTT
>TRBJ2-7|TRBD2|once|TRBV10-2
CASSESGSRYF
TGCGCCAGCAGTGAGAGCGGGAGTAGGTACTTC